These 4 T cell receptor beta chains came from one sample sequenced in a study of breast tumors, draining lymph nodes, adjacent tissues. Each CDR3 protein gets one entry after TCRdb re-called the multiplex PCR reads with MiXCR. The sample has 15,000 or so distinct CDR3 sequences, about 45% seen once; the top ten hold 10% to 15%. Material for sequencing was tumor-adjacent breast tissue. These receptors were obtained from a female donor with breast cancer. Some clones in this sample may be carry-over from other donors' samples.

This clonotype was seen many times. This chain connects TRBV20-1 to TRBJ1-6; 10 nucleotides match TRBD1. The CDR3 runs 14 residues. CDR1 DFQATT and CDR2 SNEGSKA come from the germline V gene (reference sequence). V trimming: 3 bases; J trimming: 4 bases; junction bases outside the gene matches: 0. DNA of the CDR3: TGCAGTGCTAGGGGACAGGGGTATAATTCACCCCTCCACTTT. It encodes CSARGQGYNSPLHF.

This clonotype was recorded at least ten times. This chain links TRBV6-5 with TRBJ1-2, with TRBD1 matching 7 bases. The germline CDR1 and CDR2 sequences are MNHEY and SVGAGI. After removal of 6 bases from V and 4 bases from J, the junction contained 14 bases not matched to a gene. The CDR3 is 16 residues long. In DNA form, the CDR3 reads TGTGCCAGCAGCCCTGGCTGGGACAGCACTCTCTATGGCTACACCTTC. This gives the protein CASSPGWDSTLYGYTF.

Many counts were recorded for this clonotype. The chain combines TRBV12-3 or TRBV12-4 with TRBJ1-2; TRBD1 might be the D (5 bases). The CDR3 sequence is 12 residues long. The V end was cut by 3 bases, the J end by 7 bases, with 9 bases between. The CDR3 nucleotides read TGTGCCAGCAGTTTCTCGGGGGGTGGCTACACCTTC. Translating gives CASSFSGGGYTF.

The V gene is TRBV2, the J gene TRBJ2-5; 11 bases align to TRBD1. The V gene end was trimmed by 5 bases and the J gene end by 4 bases; junction bases not matched to a gene: 3. The germline CDR1 and CDR2 sequences are SNHLY and FYNNEI. This CDR3 is built from 14 residues. This CDR3 is CASSKGQGVETQYF. The CDR3 region has the DNA TGTGCCAGCAGTAAGGGACAGGGGGTAGAGACCCAGTACTTC.